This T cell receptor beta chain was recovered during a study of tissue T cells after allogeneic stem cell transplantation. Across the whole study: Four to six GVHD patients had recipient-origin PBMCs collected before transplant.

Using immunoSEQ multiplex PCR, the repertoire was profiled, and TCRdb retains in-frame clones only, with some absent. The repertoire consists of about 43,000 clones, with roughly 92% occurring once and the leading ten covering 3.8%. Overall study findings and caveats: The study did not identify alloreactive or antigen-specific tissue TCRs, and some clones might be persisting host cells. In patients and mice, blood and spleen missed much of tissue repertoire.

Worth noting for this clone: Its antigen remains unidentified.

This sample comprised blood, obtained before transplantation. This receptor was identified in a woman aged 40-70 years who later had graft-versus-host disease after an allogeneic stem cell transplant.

The CDR3 coding sequence is TGCGCCAGCAGCCAAGATCGGGCTAATCAGCCCCAGCATTTT. Its protein is CASSQDRANQPQHF. The chain links TRBV4-1 to TRBJ1-5; no clear D. V gave up 0 bases and J gave up 4 bases, with 7 bases separating them. Germline V lookup: CDR1 MGHRA, CDR2 YSYEKL. The CDR3 loop spans 14 amino acids.